These T cell receptor beta chains were read from a single sample in a study of T-cell reconstitution after alpha-beta-depleted transplantation in children. TCRdb re-called the PCR reads with MiXCR, one entry per CDR3 protein. The table has under 350,000 distinct CDR3 sequences, almost 10% seen once. Sequences were derived from PBMCs from the stem cell graft donor, sampled from the stem cell graft. These receptors originate from a human donor who donated a stem cell graft to a child with SCID. Both conserved end residues are part of each CDR3. A D gene is named only where the DNA matches it firmly. Not all rows give a size; the values are once, few, many and, for expanded clones, a class.

j_call	v_call	d_call	clone_size	cdr3_nt	cdr3_aa
TRBJ1-5	TRBV27	.	.	TGTGCCAGCAGTTTATATGGGTTCCGTCAGCCCCAGCATTTT	CASSLYGFRQPQHF
TRBJ2-2	TRBV27	TRBD2	few	TGTGCCAGCAGTTTAGGGGGCCTAGCGGGGGGAAGCACCGGGGAGCTGTTTTTT	CASSLGGLAGGSTGELFF
TRBJ2-7	TRBV20-1	TRBD2	.	TGCAGTGCTAGATCCCGAATGGGACTAGCGTCCTACGAGCAGTACTTC	CSARSRMGLASYEQYF
TRBJ2-1	TRBV5-1	TRBD2	.	TGTGCCAGCAGTTTAAGCGGGGGCTCCTACAATGAGCAGTTCTTC	CASSLSGGSYNEQFF
TRBJ1-1	TRBV10-2	TRBD1	.	TGCGCCAGCAGTCCAGGGGGCGAGCCGGCTGAAGCTTTCTTT	CASSPGGEPAEAFF
TRBJ1-3	TRBV12-3/TRBV12-4	.	.	TGTGCCAGCACCAAAAACAGGGCCCTCTCTGGAAACACCATATATTTT	CASTKNRALSGNTIYF
TRBJ2-6	TRBV11-2	.	.	TGTGCCAGCAGCTCAATTATAGGGGCCAACGTCCTGACTTTC	CASSSIIGANVLTF
TRBJ2-1	TRBV12-3/TRBV12-4	.	.	TGTGCCAGCAGTCGAGGCTCTGAGCAGTTCTTC	CASSRGSEQFF
TRBJ1-5	TRBV27	TRBD1	.	TGTGCCAGCAGGGGGACAGCAAGCTTCAATCAGCCCCAGCATTTT	CASRGTASFNQPQHF
TRBJ2-3	TRBV6-6	.	few	TGTGCCAGCAATTCAGCGTACACAGATACGCAGTATTTT	CASNSAYTDTQYF
TRBJ2-2	TRBV3-1	.	many	TGTGCCAGCGTCGCGGGCACCGGGGAGCTGTTTTTT	CASVAGTGELFF
TRBJ2-7	TRBV2	TRBD1	.	TGTGCCAGCAGTGACCGACAGGGGACGGGAGAGCAGTACTTC	CASSDRQGTGEQYF
TRBJ2-1	TRBV7-3	.	few	TGTGCCAGCAGCCGTTGGACAGCTACCTACAATGAGCAGTTCTTC	CASSRWTATYNEQFF
TRBJ2-5	TRBV5-6	.	.	TGTGCCAGCAGCTTGGACGGGTCCCAAGAGACCCAGTACTTC	CASSLDGSQETQYF